These T cell receptor beta chains were read from a single sample in a study of OX40 agonist ivuxolimab in advanced cancers. Produced via immunoSEQ multiplex PCR; TCRdb's table is partial and in-frame only. The table includes roughly 76,000 clones, 80% to 95% detected once. The source was CD4+ or CD8+ T cells sorted from blood, collected in a trial of the OX40 agonist ivuxolimab. The receptors stem from an adult with an advanced solid tumor such as melanoma, head and neck, liver or kidney cancer. CDR3s include the opening cysteine and the closing phenylalanine or tryptophan. The order of the fields is D gene, V gene, clone size, J gene, CDR3 protein, CDR3 DNA. The D gene is left open where the match is weak. Size tells how often a clone was seen (once, few, many) or the class of an expanded clone, and some rows leave it out.

D gene: NA; V gene: TRBV11-2; clone size: NA; J gene: TRBJ2-2; CDR3 protein: CASSLAVFTGELFF; CDR3 DNA: TGTGCCAGCAGCTTAGCCGTTTTCACCGGGGAGCTGTTTTTT
D gene: NA; V gene: TRBV5-6; clone size: NA; J gene: TRBJ1-2; CDR3 protein: CASSSTTRTHYGYTF; CDR3 DNA: TGTGCCAGCAGCTCTACGACGAGGACCCACTATGGCTACACCTTC
D gene: NA; V gene: TRBV6-5; clone size: NA; J gene: TRBJ2-5; CDR3 protein: CASSYFEGDGETQYF; CDR3 DNA: TGTGCCAGCAGTTACTTCGAGGGGGACGGGGAGACCCAGTACTTC
D gene: NA; V gene: TRBV10-2; clone size: NA; J gene: TRBJ2-7; CDR3 protein: CASSERSYEQYF; CDR3 DNA: TGCGCCAGCAGTGAGCGTAGCTACGAGCAGTACTTC
D gene: NA; V gene: TRBV4-2; clone size: NA; J gene: TRBJ1-5; CDR3 protein: CASSQEEALNQPQHF; CDR3 DNA: TGTGCCAGCAGCCAAGAAGAGGCGCTAAATCAGCCCCAGCATTTT
D gene: NA; V gene: TRBV5-1; clone size: NA; J gene: TRBJ2-3; CDR3 protein: CASSLAVSTDTQYF; CDR3 DNA: TGCGCCAGCAGCTTGGCGGTTTCTACAGATACGCAGTATTTT
D gene: NA; V gene: TRBV11-2; clone size: NA; J gene: TRBJ2-3; CDR3 protein: CASSLVLGTTDTQYF; CDR3 DNA: TGTGCCAGCAGCTTAGTGTTGGGGACAACAGATACGCAGTATTTT
D gene: NA; V gene: TRBV6-6; clone size: NA; J gene: TRBJ2-1; CDR3 protein: CASSYSIGGGTDEQFF; CDR3 DNA: TGTGCCAGCAGTTACTCGATCGGGGGTGGTACAGATGAGCAGTTCTTC
D gene: NA; V gene: TRBV7-6; clone size: NA; J gene: TRBJ1-2; CDR3 protein: CASSLGRGGAYGYTF; CDR3 DNA: TGTGCCAGCAGCTTAGGCCGGGGCGGAGCCTATGGCTACACCTTC
D gene: NA; V gene: TRBV19; clone size: NA; J gene: TRBJ1-5; CDR3 protein: CASSIVGGPNQPQHF; CDR3 DNA: TGTGCCAGTAGTATAGTAGGGGGACCCAATCAGCCCCAGCATTTT
D gene: NA; V gene: TRBV6-5; clone size: NA; J gene: TRBJ2-3; CDR3 protein: CASTHWLPGTDTQYF; CDR3 DNA: TGTGCCAGCACACACTGGTTACCCGGCACAGATACGCAGTATTTT
D gene: TRBD2; V gene: TRBV19; clone size: NA; J gene: TRBJ2-3; CDR3 protein: CASSITSGGWDTQYF; CDR3 DNA: TGTGCCAGTAGTATAACTAGCGGGGGCTGGGATACGCAGTATTTT
D gene: NA; V gene: TRBV29-1; clone size: NA; J gene: TRBJ2-1; CDR3 protein: CSLTRTGRYNEQFF; CDR3 DNA: TGCAGCCTCACTCGAACGGGGCGATACAATGAGCAGTTCTTC
D gene: TRBD1; V gene: TRBV5-6; clone size: NA; J gene: TRBJ1-1; CDR3 protein: CASSGGQGEAEAFF; CDR3 DNA: TGTGCCAGCAGCGGCGGACAGGGGGAAGCTGAAGCTTTCTTT
D gene: TRBD1; V gene: TRBV7-6; clone size: NA; J gene: TRBJ2-1; CDR3 protein: CASSYGTGLGNEQFF; CDR3 DNA: TGTGCCAGCAGCTATGGGACAGGGTTAGGAAATGAGCAGTTCTTC
D gene: NA; V gene: TRBV14; clone size: NA; J gene: TRBJ2-5; CDR3 protein: CASSPGGTSYQETQYF; CDR3 DNA: TGTGCCAGCAGCCCCGGTGGGACCTCGTACCAAGAGACCCAGTACTTC
D gene: TRBD2; V gene: TRBV7-2; clone size: NA; J gene: TRBJ2-1; CDR3 protein: CASSSLAGLYNEQFF; CDR3 DNA: TGTGCCAGCAGCTCTCTAGCGGGGTTGTACAATGAGCAGTTCTTC
D gene: TRBD1; V gene: TRBV2; clone size: NA; J gene: TRBJ2-5; CDR3 protein: CASSWGTGGGGETQYF; CDR3 DNA: TGTGCCAGCAGCTGGGGAACAGGGGGCGGTGGAGAGACCCAGTACTTC
D gene: NA; V gene: TRBV6-5; clone size: NA; J gene: TRBJ1-1; CDR3 protein: CASSLLGGDTEAFF; CDR3 DNA: TGTGCCAGCAGCCTCCTGGGGGGCGACACTGAAGCTTTCTTT
D gene: TRBD2; V gene: TRBV7-8; clone size: NA; J gene: TRBJ2-7; CDR3 protein: CASSLGGGGHSYEQYF; CDR3 DNA: TGTGCCAGCAGCTTAGGGGGCGGGGGTCACTCCTACGAGCAGTACTTC
D gene: NA; V gene: TRBV5-6; clone size: NA; J gene: TRBJ2-1; CDR3 protein: CASSRTIYNEQFF; CDR3 DNA: TGTGCCAGCAGCCGGACCATCTACAATGAGCAGTTCTTC
D gene: TRBD1; V gene: TRBV5-1; clone size: NA; J gene: TRBJ1-6; CDR3 protein: CASSEPRTGDYNSPLHF; CDR3 DNA: TGCGCCAGCAGCGAACCAAGGACAGGAGATTATAATTCACCCCTCCACTTT
D gene: NA; V gene: TRBV7-6; clone size: once; J gene: TRBJ2-7; CDR3 protein: CASSRNPGGHPYEQYF; CDR3 DNA: TGTGCCAGCAGCCGTAACCCCGGGGGACATCCCTACGAGCAGTACTTC
D gene: TRBD2; V gene: TRBV19; clone size: NA; J gene: TRBJ2-1; CDR3 protein: CASSIFLTGTSGPAEYNEQFF; CDR3 DNA: TGTGCCAGTAGTATTTTCTTAACCGGGACTAGCGGGCCGGCGGAGTACAATGAGCAGTTCTTC
D gene: NA; V gene: TRBV19; clone size: NA; J gene: TRBJ2-7; CDR3 protein: CASTPGWGYYEQYF; CDR3 DNA: TGTGCCAGTACCCCAGGCTGGGGCTACTACGAGCAGTACTTC
D gene: TRBD1; V gene: TRBV4-1; clone size: NA; J gene: TRBJ1-5; CDR3 protein: CASSQEGGQGGQPQHF; CDR3 DNA: TGCGCCAGCAGCCAAGAAGGGGGACAGGGTGGTCAGCCCCAGCATTTT
D gene: NA; V gene: TRBV7-3; clone size: once; J gene: TRBJ2-3; CDR3 protein: CASSLSGGSTDTQYF; CDR3 DNA: TGTGCCAGCAGCTTATCGGGGGGCAGCACAGATACGCAGTATTTT
D gene: NA; V gene: TRBV15; clone size: NA; J gene: TRBJ1-5; CDR3 protein: CATSRVPWVQPQHF; CDR3 DNA: TGTGCCACCAGCAGAGTTCCCTGGGTTCAGCCCCAGCATTTT
D gene: NA; V gene: TRBV21-1; clone size: NA; J gene: TRBJ2-7; CDR3 protein: CASDSLTWTSYEQYF; CDR3 DNA: TGTGCCAGCGACTCTTTGACATGGACCTCCTACGAGCAGTACTTC
D gene: NA; V gene: TRBV4-3; clone size: NA; J gene: TRBJ2-2; CDR3 protein: CASSQDGHYTGELFF; CDR3 DNA: TGCGCCAGCAGCCAAGATGGGCACTACACCGGGGAGCTGTTTTTT
D gene: TRBD1; V gene: TRBV13; clone size: NA; J gene: TRBJ1-3; CDR3 protein: CASSLTGGNTIYF; CDR3 DNA: TGTGCCAGCAGCTTGACAGGGGGAAACACCATATATTTT
D gene: TRBD1; V gene: TRBV7-9; clone size: NA; J gene: TRBJ2-5; CDR3 protein: CASSTGTGEETQYF; CDR3 DNA: TGTGCCAGCAGTACCGGGACAGGGGAAGAGACCCAGTACTTC
D gene: TRBD1; V gene: TRBV9; clone size: NA; J gene: TRBJ1-6; CDR3 protein: CASSAATGNNSPLHF; CDR3 DNA: TGTGCCAGCAGCGCCGCGACAGGGAATAATTCACCCCTCCACTTT
D gene: TRBD2; V gene: TRBV7-8; clone size: NA; J gene: TRBJ2-7; CDR3 protein: CASSPGVSGVYEQYF; CDR3 DNA: TGTGCCAGCAGCCCTGGTGTTAGCGGGGTTTACGAGCAGTACTTC
D gene: NA; V gene: TRBV9; clone size: NA; J gene: TRBJ1-2; CDR3 protein: CASSHEGVGYTF; CDR3 DNA: TGTGCCAGCAGCCACGAGGGGGTCGGCTACACCTTC
D gene: TRBD1; V gene: TRBV7-9; clone size: NA; J gene: TRBJ1-2; CDR3 protein: CASSFDSGTGDYGYTF; CDR3 DNA: TGTGCCAGCAGCTTCGACTCCGGGACAGGGGACTATGGCTACACCTTC
D gene: TRBD1; V gene: TRBV19; clone size: NA; J gene: TRBJ1-2; CDR3 protein: CASSPRGQGLLNYGYTF; CDR3 DNA: TGTGCCAGTAGCCCCCGGGGACAGGGGCTTCTAAACTATGGCTACACCTTC
D gene: TRBD1; V gene: TRBV4-1; clone size: NA; J gene: TRBJ2-1; CDR3 protein: CASSQDRTGRYEQFF; CDR3 DNA: TGCGCCAGCAGCCAGGACAGGACAGGGAGGTATGAGCAGTTCTTC
D gene: TRBD2; V gene: TRBV5-8; clone size: NA; J gene: TRBJ2-3; CDR3 protein: CASSSPRGGNTDTQYF; CDR3 DNA: TGTGCCAGCAGCTCTCCTCGCGGGGGGAACACAGATACGCAGTATTTT
D gene: TRBD1; V gene: TRBV9; clone size: NA; J gene: TRBJ1-2; CDR3 protein: CASSGGDRGVYGYTF; CDR3 DNA: TGTGCCAGCAGCGGAGGGGACAGGGGGGTCTATGGCTACACCTTC
D gene: NA; V gene: TRBV29-1; clone size: NA; J gene: TRBJ2-2; CDR3 protein: CSVDGGTGELFF; CDR3 DNA: TGCAGCGTTGATGGGGGAACCGGGGAGCTGTTTTTT
D gene: NA; V gene: TRBV5-1; clone size: once; J gene: TRBJ1-1; CDR3 protein: CASSLEEGMNTEAFF; CDR3 DNA: TGCGCCAGCAGCTTGGAAGAAGGGATGAACACTGAAGCTTTCTTT
D gene: TRBD1; V gene: TRBV13; clone size: NA; J gene: TRBJ2-1; CDR3 protein: CASSYDGTGRNEQFF; CDR3 DNA: TGTGCCAGCAGCTACGACGGGACAGGGAGGAATGAGCAGTTCTTC
D gene: NA; V gene: TRBV11-2; clone size: NA; J gene: TRBJ1-2; CDR3 protein: CASSLGGHGYTF; CDR3 DNA: TGTGCCAGCAGCTTAGGGGGCCACGGCTACACCTTC
D gene: NA; V gene: TRBV9; clone size: NA; J gene: TRBJ2-3; CDR3 protein: CASSVLADYTDTQYF; CDR3 DNA: TGTGCCAGCAGCGTATTGGCGGACTACACAGATACGCAGTATTTT
D gene: NA; V gene: TRBV7-9; clone size: NA; J gene: TRBJ1-2; CDR3 protein: CASSFPGNYGYTF; CDR3 DNA: TGTGCCAGCAGCTTTCCAGGGAACTATGGCTACACCTTC
D gene: NA; V gene: TRBV14; clone size: NA; J gene: TRBJ2-7; CDR3 protein: CASSQGWGGEQYF; CDR3 DNA: TGTGCCAGCAGCCAAGGCTGGGGTGGCGAGCAGTACTTC
D gene: NA; V gene: TRBV13; clone size: NA; J gene: TRBJ2-5; CDR3 protein: CASSERKPQETQYF; CDR3 DNA: TGTGCCAGCAGCGAGCGGAAACCCCAAGAGACCCAGTACTTC
D gene: NA; V gene: TRBV5-6; clone size: once; J gene: TRBJ1-6; CDR3 protein: CASSLGHPSPLHF; CDR3 DNA: TGTGCCAGCAGCTTGGGACACCCTTCACCCCTCCACTTT
D gene: TRBD1; V gene: TRBV6-1; clone size: NA; J gene: TRBJ1-4; CDR3 protein: CASSEARQGDEKLFF; CDR3 DNA: TGTGCCAGCAGTGAAGCACGACAGGGTGATGAAAAACTGTTTTTT
D gene: TRBD1; V gene: TRBV11-3; clone size: NA; J gene: TRBJ1-2; CDR3 protein: CASSLVRQGLYSYTF; CDR3 DNA: TGTGCCAGCAGCTTAGTTCGACAGGGCCTTTATAGCTACACCTTC
D gene: TRBD2; V gene: TRBV27; clone size: NA; J gene: TRBJ2-7; CDR3 protein: CASSFSSGENSYEQYF; CDR3 DNA: TGTGCCAGCAGTTTCAGTAGCGGGGAGAACTCCTACGAGCAGTACTTC
D gene: NA; V gene: TRBV5-6; clone size: NA; J gene: TRBJ2-1; CDR3 protein: CASSLAAGSSYNEQFF; CDR3 DNA: TGTGCCAGCAGCTTGGCTGCCGGGAGCTCCTACAATGAGCAGTTCTTC
D gene: NA; V gene: TRBV18; clone size: NA; J gene: TRBJ1-3; CDR3 protein: CASSPPQRYGNTIYF; CDR3 DNA: TGTGCCAGCTCACCACCCCAGAGATATGGAAACACCATATATTTT
D gene: NA; V gene: TRBV9; clone size: NA; J gene: TRBJ2-7; CDR3 protein: CASSVGGPAYEQYF; CDR3 DNA: TGTGCCAGCAGCGTAGGGGGTCCAGCCTACGAGCAGTACTTC